One and the same sample provided the 5 T cell receptor beta chains below, sequenced in a study of T cell repertoires in cytomegalovirus infection. Each CDR3 protein gets one entry after TCRdb re-called the reads with MiXCR. Of about 360,000 distinct CDR3 sequences in the sample, around 18% were seen once. The material sequenced was PBMCs. The receptors originated from a human donor in good health (CMV status not recorded). Some clones in this sample may be carry-over from other donors' samples.

The chain has TRBV7-9 and TRBJ2-3, with TRBD1 matching over 7 bases. Germline V CDR1 and CDR2: SEHNR, FQNEAQ (reference sequence). The V and J ends lost 5 bases and 4 bases, in that order; junction bases with no gene match: 12. The CDR3 sequence is 16 residues long. The CDR3 DNA reads as TGTGCCAGCAGCGTGTGGGACAGTGGATGGGCAGATACGCAGTATTTT. Translation: CASSVWDSGWADTQYF.

The CDR3 bases are TGCGCCAGCAGCCAACATAGGACTAGCGGGGTTTTAAATGAGCAGTTCTTC. Amino acid sequence: CASSQHRTSGVLNEQFF. The V call is TRBV4-1, the J call TRBJ2-1; 12 bases line up with TRBD2. Trimming took 2 bases from V and 7 from J; bases not matched to a gene: 9. The CDR3 is 17 residues long. Germline V gene lookup returns CDR1 MGHRA and CDR2 YSYEKL.

The table lists this clonotype with many counts. This rearrangement joins TRBV7-2 to TRBJ2-1, with 12 bases aligning to TRBD2. Germline CDR1 is SGHTA and CDR2 is FQGNSA. This CDR3 is built from 19 residues. The V gene end was trimmed by 8 bases and the J gene end by 3 bases; junction bases not matched to a gene: 17. The CDR3 is CASLPAGLAGGRRYNEQFF. CDR3 coding DNA: TGTGCCAGCCTCCCGGCGGGGCTAGCGGGGGGGCGGCGCTACAATGAGCAGTTCTTC.

This clonotype was recorded many times. The rearrangement uses TRBV12-3 or TRBV12-4 and TRBJ2-1, with TRBD2 identical over 7 bases. The CDR3 is made up of 15 amino acids. V was clipped by 1 base and J by 4 bases; unmatched bases: 4. Written as DNA, the CDR3 is TGTGCCAGCAGTTTAGGTAGCGGGCTGTACAATGAGCAGTTCTTC. Translation gives CASSLGSGLYNEQFF.

With respect to this clonotype: A much larger clonotype is one base distant, so this may be a read error. V is TRBV4-3 and J is TRBJ2-5, with a weak D call TRBD2 (5 bases). CDR3 length equals 15 residues. From germline, CDR1 is LGHNA and CDR2 YSLEER. V lost 7 bases to trimming and J lost 5 bases, with 20 bases between them. CDR3 bases: TGCGCCAGCAACACTACTAGTTGGCGTGAGGAGACCCAGTACTTC. It specifies CASNTTSWREETQYF.